This is a list of T cell receptor beta chains from one sample in a study of T cells in Graves' hyperthyroidism and ophthalmopathy. TCRdb reprocessed the multiplex PCR reads via MiXCR and lists one record per CDR3 protein. This table has roughly 420,000 distinct CDR3 sequences, roughly 14% appearing once. The sample consisted of blood. These receptors were obtained from a woman younger than 30 with Graves' hyperthyroidism. Both conserved end residues are part of each CDR3. The D gene is left open where the match is weak. Only part of the rows carry a size: once, few, many, or a class if the clone is expanded.

j_call: TRBJ2-3
v_call: TRBV7-3
clone_size: many
d_call: TRBD2
cdr3_aa: CASSRYGLAGDTQYF
cdr3_nt: TGTGCCAGCAGCCGTTACGGGCTAGCGGGAGATACGCAGTATTTT

j_call: TRBJ2-1
v_call: TRBV20-1
clone_size: few
d_call: TRBD2
cdr3_aa: CSARLAGGRAGQFF
cdr3_nt: TGCAGTGCTCGACTAGCGGGGGGCCGAGCCGGGCAGTTCTTC

j_call: TRBJ1-2
v_call: TRBV9
clone_size: few
d_call: TRBD1
cdr3_aa: CASSVDRERLYGYTF
cdr3_nt: TGTGCCAGCAGCGTCGACAGGGAACGTCTCTATGGCTACACCTTC

j_call: TRBJ1-5
v_call: TRBV19
clone_size: -
d_call: TRBD1
cdr3_aa: CASTPTGDQPQHF
cdr3_nt: TGTGCCAGTACCCCTACAGGGGATCAGCCCCAGCATTTT

j_call: TRBJ1-4
v_call: TRBV19
clone_size: few
d_call: -
cdr3_aa: CASSLVRANEKLFF
cdr3_nt: TGTGCCAGTAGTCTTGTCCGGGCCAATGAAAAACTGTTTTTT

j_call: TRBJ2-1
v_call: TRBV11-3
clone_size: few
d_call: -
cdr3_aa: CASSLHPNEQFF
cdr3_nt: TGTGCCAGCAGCTTACATCCCAATGAGCAGTTCTTC

j_call: TRBJ2-1
v_call: TRBV27
clone_size: many
d_call: -
cdr3_aa: CASSLSSTARRQFF
cdr3_nt: TGTGCCAGCAGTTTATCATCGACAGCGCGTCGCCAGTTCTTC

j_call: TRBJ1-5
v_call: TRBV19
clone_size: many
d_call: -
cdr3_aa: CASSRVREYNQPQHF
cdr3_nt: TGTGCCAGTAGTCGGGTCAGGGAGTATAATCAGCCCCAGCATTTT

j_call: TRBJ2-4
v_call: TRBV27
clone_size: many
d_call: TRBD1
cdr3_aa: CASSLTQGNIQYF
cdr3_nt: TGTGCCAGCAGTTTGACACAGGGGAACATTCAGTACTTC

j_call: TRBJ1-1
v_call: TRBV27
clone_size: few
d_call: -
cdr3_aa: CATKGQTMNTEAFF
cdr3_nt: TGTGCCACCAAGGGACAAACTATGAACACTGAAGCTTTCTTT

j_call: TRBJ1-3
v_call: TRBV10-3
clone_size: -
d_call: -
cdr3_aa: CAIGQRGNTIYF
cdr3_nt: TGTGCCATCGGGCAGAGAGGAAACACCATATATTTT

j_call: TRBJ2-6
v_call: TRBV10-3
clone_size: few
d_call: TRBD1
cdr3_aa: CAISGFLGTGGSGANVLTF
cdr3_nt: TGTGCCATCAGTGGGTTCCTTGGGACAGGGGGCTCTGGGGCCAACGTCCTGACTTTC

j_call: TRBJ1-1
v_call: TRBV5-1
clone_size: many
d_call: TRBD1
cdr3_aa: CASSPKGGGLMNTEAFF
cdr3_nt: TGCGCCAGCAGCCCCAAAGGGGGCGGCCTCATGAACACTGAAGCTTTCTTT

j_call: TRBJ2-2
v_call: TRBV6-1
clone_size: few
d_call: -
cdr3_aa: CASREADPGGELFF
cdr3_nt: TGTGCCAGCAGGGAGGCAGATCCTGGAGGGGAGCTGTTTTTT

j_call: TRBJ1-1
v_call: TRBV5-4
clone_size: -
d_call: TRBD1
cdr3_aa: CASNPPGQTFEAFF
cdr3_nt: TGTGCCAGCAACCCACCGGGACAGACTTTTGAAGCTTTCTTT

j_call: TRBJ2-7
v_call: TRBV6-2/TRBV6-3
clone_size: many
d_call: TRBD2
cdr3_aa: CATRDSGRPEQYF
cdr3_nt: TGTGCCACTCGAGATAGCGGGAGGCCCGAGCAGTACTTC

j_call: TRBJ1-1
v_call: TRBV30
clone_size: many
d_call: -
cdr3_aa: CAWIGEAEAFF
cdr3_nt: TGTGCCTGGATAGGGGAGGCTGAAGCTTTCTTT

j_call: TRBJ2-7
v_call: TRBV3-1
clone_size: many
d_call: -
cdr3_aa: CASSQGDEQYF
cdr3_nt: TGTGCCAGCAGCCAAGGTGACGAGCAGTACTTC

j_call: TRBJ2-2
v_call: TRBV10-3
clone_size: few
d_call: TRBD2
cdr3_aa: CAISDLSSGGPSNTGELFF
cdr3_nt: TGTGCCATCAGTGATCTGTCTAGCGGGGGGCCTTCGAACACCGGGGAGCTGTTTTTT

j_call: TRBJ2-1
v_call: TRBV28
clone_size: many
d_call: -
cdr3_aa: CASTVPGMGEQFF
cdr3_nt: TGTGCCAGCACCGTCCCTGGGATGGGTGAGCAGTTCTTC

j_call: TRBJ2-4
v_call: TRBV13
clone_size: -
d_call: -
cdr3_aa: CASSLVESGRKVQYF
cdr3_nt: TGTGCCAGCAGCTTAGTTGAGTCGGGACGCAAAGTTCAGTACTTC

j_call: TRBJ1-2
v_call: TRBV7-9
clone_size: many
d_call: -
cdr3_aa: CASSTSDRDDYGYTF
cdr3_nt: TGTGCCAGCAGCACCTCGGACAGAGATGACTATGGCTACACCTTC

j_call: TRBJ1-2
v_call: TRBV12-3/TRBV12-4
clone_size: many
d_call: -
cdr3_aa: CASSPSGGADYGYTF
cdr3_nt: TGTGCCAGCAGCCCGTCGGGGGGCGCAGACTATGGCTACACCTTC

j_call: TRBJ2-1
v_call: TRBV5-1
clone_size: many
d_call: -
cdr3_aa: CASTGPEARGEQFF
cdr3_nt: TGCGCCAGCACTGGGCCGGAGGCCAGGGGTGAGCAGTTCTTC

j_call: TRBJ1-4
v_call: TRBV20-1
clone_size: many
d_call: -
cdr3_aa: CSASGGANEKLFF
cdr3_nt: TGCAGTGCTTCGGGGGGGGCTAATGAAAAACTGTTTTTT

j_call: TRBJ2-5
v_call: TRBV7-9
clone_size: many
d_call: TRBD2
cdr3_aa: CASSVYRDYRGETQYF
cdr3_nt: TGTGCCAGCAGCGTATACCGGGACTACCGGGGGGAGACCCAGTACTTC

j_call: TRBJ2-3
v_call: TRBV6-1
clone_size: many
d_call: -
cdr3_aa: CASRSTDTQYF
cdr3_nt: TGTGCCAGCAGATCCACAGATACGCAGTATTTT

j_call: TRBJ1-2
v_call: TRBV15
clone_size: many
d_call: -
cdr3_aa: CATSRDYTRGYTF
cdr3_nt: TGTGCCACCAGCAGAGACTACACTCGCGGCTACACCTTC

j_call: TRBJ2-7
v_call: TRBV4-1
clone_size: many
d_call: TRBD2
cdr3_aa: CASSQGTSGTYEQYF
cdr3_nt: TGTGCCAGCAGCCAAGGGACTAGCGGGACCTACGAGCAGTACTTC

j_call: TRBJ2-1
v_call: TRBV5-4
clone_size: -
d_call: TRBD2
cdr3_aa: CASSPSGGDYNEQFF
cdr3_nt: TGTGCCAGCAGCCCTAGCGGGGGGGACTACAATGAGCAGTTCTTC

j_call: TRBJ2-3
v_call: TRBV7-9
clone_size: -
d_call: -
cdr3_aa: CASSLAGTVGDTQYF
cdr3_nt: TGTGCCAGCAGCTTAGCCGGGACCGTCGGGGATACGCAGTATTTT

j_call: TRBJ1-2
v_call: TRBV12-3/TRBV12-4
clone_size: many
d_call: -
cdr3_aa: CASSLSGIYGYTF
cdr3_nt: TGTGCCAGCAGTTTATCAGGGATCTATGGCTACACCTTC

j_call: TRBJ2-7
v_call: TRBV11-1
clone_size: many
d_call: -
cdr3_aa: CASSPRAPYEQYF
cdr3_nt: TGTGCCAGCAGTCCCCGGGCCCCCTACGAGCAGTACTTC

j_call: TRBJ2-2
v_call: TRBV12-3/TRBV12-4
clone_size: many
d_call: -
cdr3_aa: CASSLKAAGELFF
cdr3_nt: TGTGCCAGCAGTTTAAAGGCGGCCGGGGAGCTGTTTTTT

j_call: TRBJ2-1
v_call: TRBV30
clone_size: -
d_call: -
cdr3_aa: CAWTRPLRYEQFF
cdr3_nt: TGTGCCTGGACCAGACCCCTCCGGTATGAGCAGTTCTTC

j_call: TRBJ1-6
v_call: TRBV18
clone_size: many
d_call: -
cdr3_aa: CASSPQGLNSPLHF
cdr3_nt: TGTGCCAGCTCACCCCAGGGGCTGAATTCACCCCTCCACTTT

j_call: TRBJ2-6
v_call: TRBV7-3
clone_size: many
d_call: -
cdr3_aa: CASSLMAGKHSGANVLTF
cdr3_nt: TGTGCCAGCAGCTTAATGGCAGGGAAACACTCTGGGGCCAACGTCCTGACTTTC

j_call: TRBJ2-1
v_call: TRBV3-1
clone_size: few
d_call: -
cdr3_aa: CASSQDVPSRQFF
cdr3_nt: TGTGCCAGCAGCCAAGATGTTCCCTCGAGGCAGTTCTTC

j_call: TRBJ1-5
v_call: TRBV30
clone_size: many
d_call: -
cdr3_aa: CAWSEDSNQPQHF
cdr3_nt: TGTGCCTGGAGTGAAGATAGCAATCAGCCCCAGCATTTT

j_call: TRBJ1-3
v_call: TRBV2
clone_size: many
d_call: TRBD1
cdr3_aa: CASSRTGVTGNTIYF
cdr3_nt: TGTGCCAGCAGTCGGACAGGAGTTACTGGAAACACCATATATTTT

j_call: TRBJ2-7
v_call: TRBV11-1
clone_size: many
d_call: -
cdr3_aa: CASSLRYPGAYEQYF
cdr3_nt: TGTGCCAGCAGCTTGCGTTACCCGGGAGCCTACGAGCAGTACTTC

j_call: TRBJ2-1
v_call: TRBV12-3/TRBV12-4
clone_size: many
d_call: TRBD2
cdr3_aa: CASSLASLAGSSYNEQFF
cdr3_nt: TGTGCCAGCAGTTTAGCGAGTCTAGCGGGGAGCTCCTACAATGAGCAGTTCTTC

j_call: TRBJ2-1
v_call: TRBV7-2
clone_size: few
d_call: -
cdr3_aa: CASSSLGTGEQFF
cdr3_nt: TGTGCCAGCAGCTCACTGGGTACAGGTGAGCAGTTCTTC

j_call: TRBJ1-2
v_call: TRBV19
clone_size: many
d_call: TRBD1
cdr3_aa: CASSPRYPGQLFNYGYTF
cdr3_nt: TGTGCCAGTAGTCCAAGATATCCGGGACAGCTTTTTAACTATGGCTACACCTTC

j_call: TRBJ2-4
v_call: TRBV13
clone_size: many
d_call: -
cdr3_aa: CASSRGPGNIQYF
cdr3_nt: TGTGCCAGCAGCCGCGGGCCTGGGAACATTCAGTACTTC